The 8 T cell receptor beta chains listed next were all sequenced from one sample in a study of blood T cells in healthy people across ages. Sample-barcoded 5' priming and a J-beta primer mix drove a second PCR of roughly 6 to 12 cycles. TCRdb re-derived calls from the 5' RACE reads in MiXCR, one entry per CDR3 protein. The sample records about 780,000 distinct CDR3 sequences, less than 60% being singletons. Material: blood. These receptors were taken from a man older than 75 in good health.

This clonotype was observed a handful of times. The chain is built from TRBV6-2 or TRBV6-3 and TRBJ2-1; TRBD2 is a possible D gene (5 bases). The V gene's germline CDR1 is MNHEY and CDR2 SVGEGT. The CDR3 runs 16 residues. V lost 5 bases, J lost 8 bases, and 22 bases lay in between. CDR3 region: CASSTKRHLAGDEQFF. DNA for the CDR3: TGTGCCAGCAGTACAAAACGACACCTTGCCGGGGATGAGCAGTTCTTC.

Points on this clonotype: The junction differs from germline at one of its ends, possibly a read error. This rearrangement joins TRBV12-3 or TRBV12-4 to TRBJ1-5; 7 bases match TRBD1. The CDR3 is 13 residues long. DNA for the CDR3: TGTGCCAACAGTTGGGACAGAGTGATGCCCCAGCATTTT. This encodes CANSWDRVMPQHF.

There are a few counts of this clonotype. The genes are TRBV11-3 and TRBJ2-7; D is possibly TRBD1 or TRBD2 (5 bases each). The J call may be wrong; the DNA end is better matched by TRBJ2-5. The germline CDR1 and CDR2 sequences are SGHNT and YENEEA. The CDR3 extends over 13 amino acids. The CDR3 DNA reads as TGTGCCAGCAGCCGGACGGGGACGAGGACCCAGTACTTC. Translated: CASSRTGTRTQYF.

CDR3 loop: CSAYLSGLHTDTQYF. CDR3 DNA: TGCAGTGCTTACCTTAGCGGGCTGCACACAGATACGCAGTATTTT. This chain links TRBV20-1 with TRBJ2-3, with 7 positions matching TRBD2. Germline trimming cut 5 bases from V and 2 bases from J; bases unmatched to any gene: 10. This CDR3 comprises 15 residues. Per germline, CDR1 DFQATT and CDR2 SNEGSKA (reference sequence).

This chain connects TRBV5-1 to TRBJ2-2, with 8 bases that match TRBD2. This CDR3 has 15 residues. Germline CDR1 reads SGHRS; CDR2 reads YFSETQ. The junction had 5 bases not matched to a gene; V was cut back by 2 bases and J by 5 bases. The CDR3 sequence: CASSFRGGPTGELFF. As DNA, the CDR3 is TGCGCCAGCAGCTTTCGGGGGGGGCCAACCGGGGAGCTGTTTTTT. The full variable domain, its missing parts supplied by reference TRBV5-1 and TRBJ2-2, is KAGVTQTPRYLIKTRGQQVTLSCSPISGHRSVSWYQQTPGQGLQFLFEYFSETQRNKGNFPGRFSGRQFSNSRSEMNVSTLELGDSALYLCASSFRGGPTGELFFGEGSRLTVL.

The chain uses TRBV6-1 and TRBJ2-7, with D unresolved. The germline V and J ends were trimmed by 3 bases and 2 bases, with 8 bases remaining between them. CDR1 is MNHNS and CDR2 is SASEGT in the germline V gene. The CDR3 is 13 residues long. In nucleotides, the CDR3 is TGTGCCAGCAGTGACCGGGCCACCTACGAGCAGTACTTC. Its translation: CASSDRATYEQYF.

This clonotype was detected a few times. CDR3 DNA: TGTGCCAGCAGCTTAATTTGGGACCCCAAGGATACGCAGTATTTT. Translated, it gives CASSLIWDPKDTQYF. This chain links TRBV7-2 with TRBJ2-3, with D possibly being TRBD1 or TRBD2 (5 bases each). Germline lookup yields CDR1 SGHTA and CDR2 FQGNSA. The CDR3 is made up of 15 amino acids. Trimming took 2 bases from V and 6 from J, leaving 15 bases between them.

This clonotype was seen more than once but under ten times. The chain recombines TRBV28 with TRBJ2-4; D unclear. V dropped 5 bases and J dropped 1 base, with 9 bases sitting between them. The CDR3 length is 14 residues. CDR1 MDHEN and CDR2 SYDVKM come from the germline V gene. The chain's CDR3 is CASSLSPAKNIQYF. CDR3 nucleotides: TGTGCCAGCAGTCTCTCGCCGGCCAAAAACATTCAGTACTTC.